The 23 T cell receptor beta chains reported below all come from one sample, sequenced in a study of T cell responses to AZD1222 COVID-19 vaccine. TCRdb's table, derived via immunoSEQ multiplex PCR, lists solely in-frame clones and lacks some. The sample consists of more than 95,000 clones, around nine tenths of them appearing once. Source: peripheral blood, taken on day 0 of AZD1222 vaccination. Receptor source: an adult in good health.

This clone was seen a few times. The chain combines TRBV27 with TRBJ2-7; 9 bases map to TRBD2. The CDR3 contains 16 residues. V was clipped by 3 bases and J by 4 bases; unmatched bases: 10. The germline gives CDR1 MNHEY, CDR2 SMNVEV (reference sequence). CDR3 nucleotides: TGTGCCAGCAGTTTGGCAGCGGGGGGAACTATATACGAGCAGTACTTC. It specifies CASSLAAGGTIYEQYF.

The chain couples TRBV28 to TRBJ2-5, with D possibly TRBD2 on 6 matching bases. This CDR3 contains 16 residues. Trimming left V 3 bases short and J 2 bases short, with 16 bases between. Per germline, CDR1 MDHEN and CDR2 SYDVKM. This CDR3 is CASSLTLLASQETQYF. In DNA form, the CDR3 reads TGTGCCAGCAGTTTGACTCTTCTAGCGTCTCAAGAGACCCAGTACTTC.

CDR3 sequence: CASREGGATEKLFF. CDR3 in DNA: TGCGCCAGCAGAGAGGGGGGAGCCACCGAAAAACTGTTTTTT. J is TRBJ1-4 and V is TRBV5-1; weak D call: TRBD1 (6 bases). V was cut by 5 bases and J by 8 bases, with 16 bases left in between. This CDR3 region has 14 residues. CDR1 is SGHRS and CDR2 is YFSETQ in the germline V gene.

The genes are TRBV6-4 and TRBJ1-5; possible D gene TRBD1, 5 bases. The CDR3 totals 15 residues. Germline CDR1 is MRHNA and CDR2 is SNTAGT. Trimming cost V 5 bases and J 7 bases, with 18 bases left between them. Written as DNA, the CDR3 is TGTGCCAGCAGTTGGCGGCGGGGGGAATGCCAGCCCCAGCATTTT. Its translation: CASSWRRGECQPQHF.

The rearrangement joins TRBV6-5 to TRBJ2-7, with D possibly matching TRBD1 (6 bases). The CDR3 has 12 residues. The V gene lost 11 bases and the J gene lost 4 bases, with 15 bases spanning the gap. Germline CDR1 reads MNHEY; CDR2 reads SVGAGI. The DNA of the CDR3 is TGTGCCTCGGGCCCAGGGGAGTACGAGCAGTACTTC. It yields the protein CASGPGEYEQYF.

This chain links TRBV27 with TRBJ1-5; D is undetermined. CDR3 length equals 17 residues. The germline V gene has CDR1 MNHEY and CDR2 SMNVEV (reference sequence). Trimming removed 8 bases at V and 0 bases at J, with 20 bases between. In DNA form, the CDR3 reads TGTGCCAGCGCTAGACGTTACGAGGTAAATAGCAATCAGCCCCAGCATTTT. Amino acids: CASARRYEVNSNQPQHF.

This chain joins TRBV6-2 or TRBV6-3 and TRBJ1-1; no clear D. The CDR3 extends over 14 amino acids. Per germline, CDR1 MNHEY and CDR2 SVGEGT. Trimming removed 3 bases at V and 7 bases at J, with 15 bases between. CDR3 protein: CASSYTMPAGEAFF. In DNA form, the CDR3 reads TGTGCCAGCAGTTATACTATGCCGGCGGGTGAAGCTTTCTTT.

The chain couples TRBV6-1 to TRBJ1-5; no clear D. Deletions cut 2 bases from V and 5 bases from J, with 7 bases between. Germline V gives CDR1 MNHNS, CDR2 SASEGT. This CDR3 spans 13 amino acids. CDR3 amino acids: CASSERTDQPQHF. Here the CDR3 DNA reads TGTGCCAGCAGTGAAAGGACCGATCAGCCCCAGCATTTT.

A few counts support this clone. The chain carries TRBV6-5 and TRBJ1-1, with 8 bases lining up with TRBD1. This CDR3 is 13 amino acids long. J lost 4 bases, V lost 10 bases, and 8 bases had no gene match. Germline CDR1 MNHEY, CDR2 SVGAGI. The CDR3: CATWGQVCTEAFF. The CDR3 DNA follows: TGTGCCACCTGGGGACAGGTTTGCACTGAAGCTTTCTTT.

The V gene is TRBV7-3, the J gene TRBJ2-5; perhaps TRBD1 as D (5 bases). Germline assignment: CDR1 SGHTA and CDR2 FQGTGA. The CDR3 sequence is 17 residues long. V lost 0 bases and J 4 bases, leaving 18 bases between the germline ends. The CDR3 is CASSLTRARARLETQYF. In DNA form, the CDR3 reads TGTGCCAGCAGCTTAACCAGGGCCAGGGCGAGGTTAGAGACCCAGTACTTC.

This clone has just one count. The rearrangement uses TRBV7-8 and TRBJ2-2, with D possibly TRBD1 on 6 matching bases. The germline V gene encodes CDR1 SGHVS and CDR2 FQNEAQ. CDR3 length: 16 amino acids. The V end lost 5 bases, the J end lost 0 bases, and 13 bases lay between the germline ends. CDR3 region: CASSQQGPANTGELFF. The CDR3 nucleotides read TGTGCCAGCAGCCAACAGGGACCTGCGAACACCGGGGAGCTGTTTTTT. The full variable domain, in which reference TRBV7-8 and TRBJ2-2 provide the parts outside the CDR3, is GAGVSQSPRYKVAKRGQDVALRCDPISGHVSLFWYQQALGQGPEFLTYFQNEAQLDKSGLPSDRFFAERPEGSVSTLKIQRTQQEDSAVYLCASSQQGPANTGELFFGEGSRLTVL.

V and J are TRBV4-2 and TRBJ1-1; no clear D gene. The V end was cut by 0 bases, the J end by 0 bases, with 8 bases between. CDR1 LGHNA and CDR2 YNFKEQ come from the germline V gene. This CDR3 has 15 amino acids. The CDR3 DNA is TGTGCCAGCAGCCAAGAGGCAGTCATGAACACTGAAGCTTTCTTT. This codes for CASSQEAVMNTEAFF.

The V call is TRBV5-1, the J call TRBJ2-5, with D perhaps being TRBD1 or TRBD2 (6 bases each). The length of the CDR3 is 15 residues. V was trimmed by 0 bases and J by 5 bases, leaving 14 bases between them. The germline V gene has CDR1 SGHRS and CDR2 YFSETQ. The CDR3 DNA reads as TGCGCCAGCAGCTTGGCCCTGGGGGGCGAGGAGACCCAGTACTTC. Its translation: CASSLALGGEETQYF.

The chain joins TRBV5-6 to TRBJ1-1; D remains unclear. Germline assignment: CDR1 SGHDT and CDR2 YYEEEE. V was clipped by 4 bases and J by 2 bases, with 3 bases between them. The CDR3 runs to 11 residues. CDR3 nucleotide sequence: TGTGCCAGCAGCCTAAACACTGAAGCTTTCTTT. Protein: CASSLNTEAFF.

This chain links TRBV2 with TRBJ2-1; D is ambiguous. The CDR3 extends over 14 amino acids. Germline V gene data show CDR1 as SNHLY and CDR2 as FYNNEI. Trimming removed 6 bases at V and 0 bases at J, with 9 bases between. The CDR3: CASRDYFSYNEQFF. CDR3 in DNA: TGTGCCAGCAGAGATTACTTCTCCTACAATGAGCAGTTCTTC. Variable domain in full (rest from reference TRBV2 and TRBJ2-1): EPEVTQTPSHQVTQMGQEVILRCVPISNHLYFYWYRQILGQKVEFLVSFYNNEISEKSEIFDDQFSVERPDGSNFTLKIRSTKLEDSAMYFCASRDYFSYNEQFFGPGTRLTVL.

This clone was found once. The CDR3 loop reads CASSRTGGDGYTF. CDR3 nucleotide sequence: TGTGCCAGCAGCCGTACAGGGGGCGATGGCTACACCTTC. The chain combines TRBV5-4 with TRBJ1-2, with 9 bases identical to TRBD1. This CDR3 region has 13 residues. The ends lost 4 bases at V and 6 bases at J; junction bases unmatched: 4. In germline, CDR1 is SGHNT, CDR2 YYREEE (reference sequence).

This chain connects TRBV19 to TRBJ2-7, with 8 nucleotides matching TRBD1. This CDR3 has 17 amino acids. Germline V gene data show CDR1 as LNHDA and CDR2 as SQIVND (reference sequence). The J segment lost 1 base and the V segment lost 0 bases, leaving 8 bases of the junction unmatched. CDR3 DNA: TGTGCCAGTAGTATAGAGGGGAGAACAGGGGGTTCCTACGAGCAGTACTTC. Protein: CASSIEGRTGGSYEQYF. Filled out from reference TRBV19 and TRBJ2-7, the complete variable domain reads DGGITQSPKYLFRKEGQNVTLSCEQNLNHDAMYWYRQDPGQGLRLIYYSQIVNDFQKGDIAEGYSVSREKKESFPLTVTSAQKNPTAFYLCASSIEGRTGGSYEQYFGPGTRLTVT.

This clone was observed a handful of times. The genes are TRBV6-4 and TRBJ1-5, with D hard to call. The CDR3 runs 13 residues. Germline V lookup: CDR1 MRHNA, CDR2 SNTAGT. Trimming shortened V by 3 bases and J by 15 bases, and 18 bases separated the two germline ends. DNA for the CDR3: TGTGCCAGCAGTGAACGATCCGGGCCGCGAGGGCATTTT. Its protein is CASSERSGPRGHF.

CDR3 loop: CASSLVRDTQYF. DNA for the CDR3: TGTGCCAGCAGCTTGGTTAGGGATACGCAGTATTTT. The genes are TRBV5-6 and TRBJ2-3; D ambiguous. The CDR3 is made up of 12 amino acids. The V gene lost 0 bases and the J gene lost 6 bases, with 5 bases spanning the gap. Looked up from germline, CDR1 is SGHDT and CDR2 is YYEEEE.

V usage is TRBV2 and J usage is TRBJ1-4, with unresolved D. Trimming pared 6 bases from V and 7 bases from J, leaving 18 bases between. Germline CDR1 and CDR2: SNHLY and FYNNEI. The CDR3 sequence is 15 residues long. CDR3 amino acids: CASRVRNTSPEKLFF. The CDR3 DNA reads as TGTGCCAGCAGAGTTAGGAACACGAGCCCTGAAAAACTGTTTTTT.

The CDR3 is CASPRGEDEQFF. Here the CDR3 DNA reads TGTGCCAGCCCCAGGGGGGAGGATGAGCAGTTCTTC. The chain recombines TRBV7-9 with TRBJ2-1, with D perhaps TRBD1 (7 bases). From germline, CDR1 is SEHNR and CDR2 FQNEAQ (reference sequence). The V end lost 8 bases, the J end lost 8 bases, and 13 bases lay between the germline ends. The CDR3 length is 12 residues.

This clone was counted a single time. The V call is TRBV27, the J call TRBJ1-1; the D gene is possibly TRBD1 (6 bases). The CDR3 has 14 residues. Trimming took off 5 bases at V and 5 bases at J, with 15 bases between the two ends. Germline assignment: CDR1 MNHEY and CDR2 SMNVEV (reference sequence). Written as DNA, the CDR3 is TGTGCCAGCAGTCCCTCAGGGGTTCGGACTGAAGCTTTCTTT. Protein product: CASSPSGVRTEAFF.

The V call is TRBV5-5, the J call TRBJ1-2, with 7 positions matching TRBD1. V lost 0 bases to trimming and J lost 4 bases; unmatched junction nucleotides: 12. Germline V CDR1 and CDR2: SGHKS, YYEKEE (reference sequence). The CDR3 sequence is 17 residues long. Written as DNA, the CDR3 is TGTGCCAGCAGCTTGGCCCTAACCGGGACAGCTCTCTATGGCTACACCTTC. Its translation: CASSLALTGTALYGYTF.